Listed below are T cell receptor beta chains from one sample, sequenced in a study of memory CD4+ T cells and cytomegalovirus serostatus. TCRdb's table, derived via immunoSEQ multiplex PCR, lists solely in-frame clones and lacks some. Among some 35,000 clones listed, less than 80% were seen once. The sample consisted of memory CD4+ T cells from blood. Receptor source: an adult in good health and CMV-seropositive. Each CDR3 is given with its conserved first and last residue. The order of the fields is V gene, CDR3 protein.

TRBV11-3 | CASSLLGGGASPGELFF
TRBV7-2 | CASSRLGSNTEAFF
TRBV27 | CASSPTQGLNYGYTF
TRBV4-1 | CASSQGRQAHTEAFF
TRBV18 | CASSPRTDYEQYF
TRBV13 | CASSSAGYEQYF
TRBV18 | CASSPIPGQENEKLFF
TRBV7-9 | CASSFGGVNSPLHF
TRBV7-2 | CASSLDTGETQYF
TRBV7-8 | CASRLAGDATEAFF
TRBV28 | CASTKPTGGINIQYF
TRBV4-2 | CASSPDTPGSEQYF
TRBV9 | CASSPSITGELFF
TRBV6-6 | CASRALQGAEAFF
TRBV13 | CASRQAGAAYLYGYTF
TRBV29-1 | CSVGLVRGPKETQYF
TRBV4-1 | CASSRRGQGPEAGELFF
TRBV6-1 | CASSGHRGYNTGELFF
TRBV4-1 | CASSHGGGGAEAFF
TRBV2 | CASSRERGIYEQYF
TRBV4-1 | CASSQAGGTAFF
TRBV10-3 | CAISFTGCIQSRANVLTF
TRBV5-1 | CASSLGGTPQPYEQYF
TRBV6-6 | CASSYYRDRGPGELFF
TRBV28 | CASNNDGPSYEQYF
TRBV4-1 | CASSQAGTGSYEQYF
TRBV7-2 | CAISQGPFPSYEQYF
TRBV28 | CASSSSENYGYTF
TRBV6-4 | CASGAGHTDTQYF
TRBV5-1 | CASSLGTGGYEQYF
TRBV27 | CASSFRAGTDTQYF
TRBV4-2 | CASSQDTGSWVSEAFF
TRBV6-1 | CASSMGGTQYF
TRBV5-1 | CASSLKARDTEAFF
TRBV7-2 | CASSLRPPARTFYEQYF
TRBV18 | CATTGQANTEAFF
TRBV18 | CASSAGTLSYNEQFF
TRBV19 | CASYRVGYGYTF
TRBV6-6 | CASRSPGTSNQPQHF
TRBV9 | CASSASPNEQFF
TRBV20-1 | CRGGKDTQYF
TRBV10-3 | CAISYGQGFAGETQYF
TRBV5-1 | CASSFLQGSGEQYF
TRBV11-2 | CASSGQDRGGGYTF